Listed here are 9 T cell receptor beta chains from one sample, sequenced in a study of T cells in Graves' hyperthyroidism and ophthalmopathy. Amplification targeted TCR beta CDR3 regions from RNA transcripts. TCR CDR3 regions were first amplified by RT-PCR with HTBI primers. TCRdb reprocessed the multiplex PCR reads via MiXCR and lists one record per CDR3 protein. The sample has about 600,000 distinct CDR3 sequences, roughly 15% seen once. Sequenced input: blood. These TCRs come from a woman between 40 and 50 years old with Graves' ophthalmopathy.

The J gene is TRBJ2-3, the V gene TRBV6-2 or TRBV6-3; 10 positions agree with TRBD2. J lost 2 bases, V lost 7 bases, and 6 bases had no gene match. The CDR3 sequence is 15 residues long. Germline CDR1 reads MNHEY; CDR2 reads SVGEGT. CDR3 coding DNA: TGTGCCAGCATCAGACTAGCGGGTCTCACAGATACGCAGTATTTT. This gives the protein CASIRLAGLTDTQYF.

This clonotype was detected many times. The gene calls are TRBV18 and TRBJ1-2; D is perhaps TRBD1 (6 bases). The CDR3 runs to 15 residues. Deletions cut 8 bases from V and 0 bases from J, with 16 bases between. Germline CDR1 is KGHSH and CDR2 is LQKENI. The CDR3 region is CASRPTGLPNYGYTF. The CDR3 DNA is TGTGCCAGCCGACCAACAGGGCTTCCTAACTATGGCTACACCTTC.

This clonotype was recorded at least ten times. The chain employs TRBV7-3 and TRBJ2-1; D possibly matches TRBD1 or TRBD2 (6 bases each). The CDR3 is made up of 15 amino acids. V was cut by 2 bases and J by 7 bases, with 15 bases left in between. Per the germline V gene, CDR1 is SGHTA and CDR2 is FQGTGA. CDR3 sequence reads: CASSLEGGFVNEQFF. The CDR3 coding sequence is TGTGCCAGCAGCTTAGAGGGGGGCTTCGTGAATGAGCAGTTCTTC.

This rearrangement joins TRBV15 to TRBJ2-3; 8 bases fit TRBD2. Germline assignment: CDR1 LNHNV and CDR2 YYDKDF (reference sequence). J was trimmed by 6 bases and V by 5 bases; bases with no gene match: 7. The CDR3 runs to 14 residues. CDR3 nucleotides: TGTGCCACCAGCGCGGGGGGATTCACCGATACGCAGTATTTT. This encodes CATSAGGFTDTQYF.

This clonotype was recorded many times. The CDR3 region is CSAQRPSGGTGDTQYF. CDR3 DNA: TGCAGTGCCCAGAGACCTAGCGGGGGCACGGGGGATACGCAGTATTTT. V and J are TRBV20-1 and TRBJ2-3, with 10 bases that match TRBD2. Germline loops: CDR1 DFQATT, CDR2 SNEGSKA (reference sequence). CDR3 size: 16 residues. The trim removed 6 bases at V and 6 bases at J, leaving 15 bases unmatched.

This clonotype has at least ten counts. J is TRBJ2-3 and V is TRBV5-1; 10 bases fit TRBD2. CDR1 and CDR2 from the germline V gene are SGHRS and YFSETQ. The CDR3 is 18 amino acids. The V gene end was trimmed by 1 base and the J gene end by 0 bases; junction bases not matched to a gene: 8. The CDR3 DNA is TGCGCCAGCAGCTTGTTCCCTAGCGGGGGTACTAGCACAGATACGCAGTATTTT. This encodes CASSLFPSGGTSTDTQYF.

Many counts were recorded for this clonotype. The chain recombines TRBV12-3 or TRBV12-4 with TRBJ1-4; no clear D. The CDR3 loop spans 15 amino acids. The ends were cut back, 6 bases at V and 0 bases at J, with 11 bases in the middle. The CDR3 nucleotides are TGTGCCAGCAGCCCTCGGCAGGCAACTAATGAAAAACTGTTTTTT. It yields the protein CASSPRQATNEKLFF.

This clonotype was seen just once. The chain is built from TRBV5-1 and TRBJ1-1, with a possible D match to TRBD1 (5 bases). V lost 6 bases and J lost 10, with 19 bases in between. This CDR3 is built from 13 residues. CDR1 is SGHRS and CDR2 is YFSETQ in the germline V gene. CDR3 DNA sequence: TGCGCCAGCAACCAAGGGGATTCCGCTGGAGCTTTCTTT. It is translated as CASNQGDSAGAFF.

This clonotype has a handful of counts. The CDR3 coding sequence is TGTGCCAGCAGCCCTTCCATGAACTCCCAAGAGACCCAGTACTTC. Translating gives CASSPSMNSQETQYF. V and J are TRBV6-1 and TRBJ2-5; D is uncertain. The CDR3 runs to 15 residues. CDR1 MNHNS and CDR2 SASEGT come from the germline V gene. V was cut by 6 bases and J by 1 base, with 15 bases left in between.